The next 22 T cell receptor beta chains were all read from a single sample in a study of blood T cell repertoires in COVID-19. The repertoire was sequenced with immunoSEQ multiplex PCR; TCRdb's copy has only in-frame clones and lacks some. The profile covers around 60,000 clones, with more than 75% appearing a single time and 6.5% to 8.5% taken by the ten largest. The sequencing input was peripheral blood. These receptors all come from a man aged 55 to 70 with acute or convalescent COVID-19.

The J gene is TRBJ2-7, the V gene TRBV18; 10 nucleotides line up with TRBD1. Germline CDR1 is KGHSH and CDR2 is LQKENI. V gave up 6 bases and J gave up 5 bases; unmatched junction bases: 13. The CDR3 runs 16 residues. In DNA form, the CDR3 reads TGTGCCAGCTCGCAGGGACCGGGACAGGGGTACGACGAGCAGTACTTC. Amino acids: CASSQGPGQGYDEQYF.

CDR3 coding DNA: TGTGCCAGCAGCGAAAGACTAGCGGCCTCCGTCTCTTACAATGAGCAGTTCTTC. It yields the protein CASSERLAASVSYNEQFF. The chain couples TRBV9 to TRBJ2-1; 9 nucleotides line up with TRBD2. Germline V gene sequence: CDR1 SGDLS, CDR2 YYNGEE. The CDR3 has 18 residues. J lost 4 bases, V lost 3 bases, and 14 bases had no gene match.

This clone is a singleton in its sample. The chain employs TRBV11-3 and TRBJ2-1; 8 bases agree with TRBD2. The germline CDR1 and CDR2 sequences are SGHNT and YENEEA. The CDR3 runs to 16 residues. Losses at the gene ends were 5 bases for V and 6 bases for J; bases not matched to a gene: 12. CDR3 coding DNA: TGTGCCAGCAGCCTTTCTGGGCTAGCGGGCGGCAATGAGCAGTTCTTC. Its protein is CASSLSGLAGGNEQFF.

The J gene is TRBJ2-1, the V gene TRBV11-2; 8 bases agree with TRBD1. Germline V gives CDR1 SGHAT, CDR2 FQNNGV. Germline trimming cut 0 bases from V and 3 bases from J; bases unmatched to any gene: 7. The CDR3 covers 17 residues. This CDR3 reads CASSLDRGQVNYNEQFF. The DNA for the CDR3 is TGTGCCAGCAGCTTAGATCGGGGACAGGTAAACTACAATGAGCAGTTCTTC.

This clone is a singleton in its sample. V and J are TRBV7-8 and TRBJ1-1; D might be TRBD1 (5 bases). Germline CDR1 reads SGHVS; CDR2 reads FQNEAQ. With 3 bases removed from V and 1 base from J, the gap between germline ends came to 9 bases. The CDR3 length is 14 residues. CDR3 bases: TGTGCCAGCAGCTTCGGCAGGGCGAACACTGAAGCTTTCTTT. Protein: CASSFGRANTEAFF.

This clone was seen only a few times. The V call is TRBV7-9, the J call TRBJ1-3, with 9 bases aligning to TRBD1. The V and J ends lost 5 bases and 1 base, in that order; junction bases with no gene match: 3. CDR3 length equals 15 residues. Germline V gene lookup returns CDR1 SEHNR and CDR2 FQNEAQ (reference sequence). This CDR3 is CASSKQGASGNTIYF. The CDR3 bases are TGTGCCAGCAGCAAACAGGGGGCATCTGGAAACACCATATATTTT.

J is TRBJ2-7 and V is TRBV9; D might be TRBD1 (6 bases). V was clipped by 0 bases and J by 7 bases, with 14 bases between them. CDR3 length: 14 amino acids. CDR1 is SGDLS, CDR2 YYNGEE, per germline. CDR3 DNA: TGTGCCAGCAGCGTAGGGAACAGGGTTGGAGAGCAGTACTTC. Translation: CASSVGNRVGEQYF.

The V call is TRBV12-1, the J call TRBJ2-1; the D segment call TRBD2 is taken from the table without a DNA check. TRBV12-1 is a pseudogene. The length of the CDR3 is 17 residues. CDR3 in DNA: TGTGCCAGCAGCACGGGACTAGCGGGGGGCGGGACCTTAAATCGGTTCTTC. This codes for CASSTGLAGGGTLNRFF.

The chain carries TRBV7-3 and TRBJ2-1; 15 bases fit TRBD2. After removal of 5 bases from V and 9 bases from J, the junction contained 11 bases not matched to a gene. The CDR3 is made up of 17 amino acids. CDR1 is SGHTA, CDR2 FQGTGA, per germline. Written as DNA, the CDR3 is TGTGCCAGCAGCACCTCCGGGACTAGCGGGGGGTCCGGTGAGCAGTTCTTC. Residues: CASSTSGTSGGSGEQFF.

This sequence joins TRBV11-2 and TRBJ1-2, with TRBD1 matching over 7 bases. The CDR3 sequence is 18 residues long. Germline-derived CDR1 and CDR2 are SGHAT and FQNNGV. The V gene end was trimmed by 2 bases and the J gene end by 7 bases; junction bases not matched to a gene: 19. CDR3 amino acids: CASSLIGSWGRGKTGYTF. The DNA for the CDR3 is TGTGCCAGCAGCTTAATCGGGTCGTGGGGCAGGGGGAAGACTGGCTACACCTTC.

This sequence joins TRBV7-2 and TRBJ2-1; D is possibly TRBD1 (5 bases). In germline, CDR1 is SGHTA, CDR2 FQGNSA. Trimming shortened V by 5 bases and J by 6 bases, and 11 bases separated the two germline ends. The CDR3 runs 13 residues. The chain's CDR3 is CASSQGIINEQFF. The CDR3 DNA reads TGTGCCAGCAGCCAGGGAATAATCAATGAGCAGTTCTTC.

The V call is TRBV19, the J call TRBJ2-1, with 7 nucleotides matching TRBD1. J gave up 0 bases and V 3 bases, and 8 bases lay outside the gene matches. This CDR3 has 17 residues. The V gene's germline CDR1 is LNHDA and CDR2 SQIVND (reference sequence). CDR3 amino acids: CASSMFTGASSYNEQFF. Here the CDR3 DNA reads TGTGCCAGTAGTATGTTCACAGGGGCAAGCTCCTACAATGAGCAGTTCTTC.

V and J are TRBV5-4 and TRBJ2-7; the match to TRBD1 covers 10 bases. Germline values: CDR1 SGHNT, CDR2 YYREEE (reference sequence). The CDR3 contains 17 residues. V lost 4 bases, J lost 5 bases, and 15 bases stayed unmatched. In nucleotides, the CDR3 is TGTGCCAGCAGCCCAGAAGCTTTAGGGACAGGGGTAAACGAGCAGTACTTC. This translates into CASSPEALGTGVNEQYF.

This clone was counted between two and nine times. The V call is TRBV7-3, the J call TRBJ2-3; 7 nucleotides align to TRBD2. The CDR3 spans 15 residues. V was pared by 5 bases and J by 3 bases, with 8 bases of the junction left unmatched. Germline V CDR1 and CDR2: SGHTA, FQGTGA. In DNA, the CDR3 is TGTGCCAGCAGCCAGCGGGGAGAGAGGACAGATACGCAGTATTTT. This gives the protein CASSQRGERTDTQYF.

The CDR3 DNA reads as TGTGCCAGCAGTCCCGGGACAGGGGGTATAGATACGCAGTATTTT. Its protein product is CASSPGTGGIDTQYF. The gene calls are TRBV11-3 and TRBJ2-3, with 11 bases lining up with TRBD1. V lost 6 bases to trimming and J lost 5 bases; unmatched junction nucleotides: 7. The germline V gene encodes CDR1 SGHNT and CDR2 YENEEA. The CDR3 consists of 15 residues.

The chain's CDR3 is CASLRGGPTDTQYF. The CDR3 nucleotides read TGTGCCAGCCTAAGGGGGGGCCCCACAGATACGCAGTATTTT. The rearrangement links TRBV6-5 to TRBJ2-3, with a possible D match to TRBD2 (7 bases). This CDR3 contains 14 residues. From germline, CDR1 is MNHEY and CDR2 SVGAGI. V dropped 8 bases and J dropped 2 bases, with 14 bases sitting between them.

This rearrangement joins TRBV6-1 to TRBJ1-1, with 9 nucleotides matching TRBD1. The V gene end was trimmed by 0 bases and the J gene end by 7 bases; junction bases not matched to a gene: 3. Germline V CDR1 and CDR2: MNHNS, SASEGT. CDR3 length equals 14 residues. The CDR3 sequence: CASSEARDRDEAFF. As DNA, the CDR3 is TGTGCCAGCAGTGAAGCCCGGGACAGGGATGAAGCTTTCTTT.

This clone was seen just once. The J gene is TRBJ2-1, the V gene TRBV5-1; a weak D match, TRBD2 (5 bases). Germline V CDR1 and CDR2: SGHRS, YFSETQ. Trimming stripped 5 bases from V and 8 bases from J, with 29 bases between. The CDR3 runs 18 residues. CDR3 residues: CASSRSRGRRLTVDEQFF. Written as DNA, the CDR3 is TGCGCCAGCAGTCGGTCCCGAGGGCGACGACTGACGGTGGATGAGCAGTTCTTC.

A few counts support this clone. This sequence joins TRBV19 and TRBJ1-1, with D uncertain. Trimming took off 3 bases at V and 4 bases at J, with 15 bases between the two ends. Germline CDR1 reads LNHDA; CDR2 reads SQIVND (reference sequence). The CDR3 covers 15 residues. The CDR3 nucleotides read TGTGCCAGTAGTATGTCCGGGGTAGGAACCACTGAAGCTTTCTTT. Protein sequence: CASSMSGVGTTEAFF. The full variable domain, its missing parts supplied by reference TRBV19 and TRBJ1-1, is DGGITQSPKYLFRKEGQNVTLSCEQNLNHDAMYWYRQDPGQGLRLIYYSQIVNDFQKGDIAEGYSVSREKKESFPLTVTSAQKNPTAFYLCASSMSGVGTTEAFFGQGTRLTVV.

The chain is built from TRBV9 and TRBJ2-1; 7 nucleotides align to TRBD1. The CDR3 is 15 residues long. Germline V gene lookup returns CDR1 SGDLS and CDR2 YYNGEE. The junction had 13 bases not matched to a gene; V was cut back by 3 bases and J by 10 bases. The CDR3 bases are TGTGCCAGCAGCGAATCGACAGGGAGAGGCGTCGAGCAGTTCTTC. It codes for CASSESTGRGVEQFF.

The chain combines TRBV5-4 with TRBJ2-1, with D tentatively TRBD1 (6 bases). V was shortened by 6 bases and J by 4 bases, with 20 bases between the two germline ends. The CDR3 is 16 residues long. In germline, CDR1 is SGHNT, CDR2 YYREEE (reference sequence). The CDR3, as DNA: TGTGCCAGCAAAGGGACCGGGGACACATTGTACAATGAGCAGTTCTTC. It yields the protein CASKGTGDTLYNEQFF.

The chain has TRBV19 and TRBJ2-7, with TRBD1 identical over 8 bases. Germline V gene sequence: CDR1 LNHDA, CDR2 SQIVND (reference sequence). The CDR3 totals 14 residues. After removal of 5 bases from V and 4 bases from J, the junction contained 7 bases not matched to a gene. The chain's CDR3 is CASSRTGIGYEQYF. The CDR3 coding sequence is TGTGCCAGTAGTCGGACAGGGATCGGGTACGAGCAGTACTTC.